This T cell receptor (beta chain) is from a study of shared clonotypes between healthy human individuals. Points from the study as a whole: Sampling was confined to blood; repertoires within tissues likely differ.

The method was immunoSEQ multiplex PCR; TCRdb's version includes in-frame clones alone and lacks a portion of them. This table holds some 2.1 million clones, less than 95% found once. Naive CD8 isolation took CD45RO-negative cells positively selected for CCR7 and excluded terminally differentiated effector memory CD45RA+ cells. Only one count was recorded for this clone. What it binds is not known. The receptor comes from a man aged 18-30 years in good health. Sequencing was carried out using naive CD8+ T cells sorted from blood.

CDR3 DNA: TGTGCCAGCAGAGCTAATGGGTACACTGAAGCTTTCTTT. This codes for CASRANGYTEAFF. This rearrangement joins TRBV9 to TRBJ1-1; D ambiguous. The V gene lost 5 bases and the J gene lost 3 bases, with 11 bases spanning the gap. The CDR3 contains 13 residues. Germline V gene data show CDR1 as SGDLS and CDR2 as YYNGEE.